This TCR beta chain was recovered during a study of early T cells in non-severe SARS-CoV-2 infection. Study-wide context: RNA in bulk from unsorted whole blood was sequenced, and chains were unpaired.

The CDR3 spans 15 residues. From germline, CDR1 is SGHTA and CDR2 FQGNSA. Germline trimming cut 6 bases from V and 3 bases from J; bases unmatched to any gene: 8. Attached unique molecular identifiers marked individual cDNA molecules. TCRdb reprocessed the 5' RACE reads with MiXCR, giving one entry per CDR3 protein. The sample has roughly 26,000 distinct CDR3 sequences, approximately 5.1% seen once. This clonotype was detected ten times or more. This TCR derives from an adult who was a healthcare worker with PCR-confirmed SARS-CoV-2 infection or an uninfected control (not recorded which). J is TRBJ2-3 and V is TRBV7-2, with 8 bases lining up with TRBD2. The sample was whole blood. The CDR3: CASRFPTGGTDTQYF. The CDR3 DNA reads TGTGCCAGCAGATTCCCCACGGGGGGGACAGATACGCAGTATTTT. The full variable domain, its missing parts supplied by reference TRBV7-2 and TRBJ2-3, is GAGVSQSPSNKVTEKGKDVELRCDPISGHTALYWYRQSLGQGLEFLIYFQGNSAPDKSGLPSDRFSAERTGGSVSTLTIQRTQQEDSAVYLCASRFPTGGTDTQYFGPGTRLTVL.